This T cell receptor beta chain originates from a study of siplizumab effects on memory and regulatory T cells. Sequencing was performed with immunoSEQ multiplex PCR; in TCRdb, only in-frame clones are kept and a portion is missing. The sample consists of tens of thousands of clones, about 90% of them appearing once. The CDR3 runs to 15 residues. The germline V gene has CDR1 MNHEY and CDR2 SVGAGI. The ends were cut back, 0 bases at V and 2 bases at J, with 11 bases in the middle. V is TRBV6-5 and J is TRBJ2-7; D not resolved. This clonotype was sampled from a human donor in good health. Material for sequencing was naive CD4+ T cells sorted from blood. CDR3 nucleotides: TGTGCCAGCAGTTACTCACTCGACTCCGCCTACGAGCAGTACTTC. Its protein is CASSYSLDSAYEQYF.